This TCR beta chain was captured in a study of blood T cell repertoires in COVID-19. Across the study: COVID-19 samples from acute and convalescent phases originated in the United States, Italy and Spain. The cDNA or gDNA used as material had been derived from T cells, B-cell-depleted T cells, or PBMCs.

In the original workflow: Amplification of reference gene primers was used by the study to estimate nucleated cell counts. Only in-frame clones appear in the TCRdb table, and some are missing; sequencing was by immunoSEQ multiplex PCR. The DNA gave D and trimming, while V, J and clone size come from that table. The sample consists of about 180,000 clones, 81% of them appearing once. Enrolment of Seattle patients took place during active infection, and they were followed longitudinally. Germline V gene data show CDR1 as SQVTM and CDR2 as ANQGSEA. V lost 5 bases, J lost 0 bases, and 10 bases lay in between. The CDR3 extends over 14 amino acids.

Sequenced sample: peripheral blood. The chain joins TRBV29-1 to TRBJ2-2, with unresolved D. This TCR was sampled from a woman of 80 years or more with COVID-19, enrolled during active disease. CDR3 nucleotide sequence: TGCAGCGTTCGGTTTTTTGCGAACACCGGGGAGCTGTTTTTT. This gives the protein CSVRFFANTGELFF.